This T cell receptor beta chain was sequenced during a study of cytomegalovirus exposure and HLA in healthy donors. Overall study findings and caveats: Per a later analysis, roughly 17,000 TCR beta sequences showed association with HLA alleles at 0.05 false discovery rate. Earlier analysis yielded a pattern in which most TCR beta V segments were productive about 90% or about 30% of the time. It was approximately 170 TCR beta chains that were listed as cytomegalovirus-associated. It was shown in a later analysis that HLA-associated TCR beta chains were more clonally expanded than other, equally common chains.

The CDR3 has 17 amino acids. The ends lost 4 bases at V and 10 bases at J; junction bases unmatched: 14. Germline V gene data show CDR1 as SGDLS and CDR2 as YYNGEE. Both 60 Vbeta primers and 13 Jbeta primers went into the PCR. Produced via immunoSEQ multiplex PCR; TCRdb's table is partial and in-frame only. The profile shows approximately 100,000 clones, 70% of them singletons. Concerning this clone: The antigen remains undetermined.

This TCR derives from a man aged 45-65 years in good health and CMV-seronegative. Specimen: PBMCs. This chain joins TRBV9 and TRBJ2-1, with TRBD2 matching 13 bases. The DNA for the CDR3 is TGTGCCAGCAGCCCCACCGGGACTAGCGGGATGGTAGGGGAGCAGTTCTTC. Protein product: CASSPTGTSGMVGEQFF. Filled out from reference TRBV9 and TRBJ2-1, the complete variable domain reads DSGVTQTPKHLITATGQRVTLRCSPRSGDLSVYWYQQSLDQGLQFLIQYYNGEERAKGNILERFSAQQFPDLHSELNLSSLELGDSALYFCASSPTGTSGMVGEQFFGPGTRLTVL.